This passage covers 22 T cell receptor beta chains from one sample sequenced in a study of cytomegalovirus exposure and HLA in healthy donors. Amplification used 60 Vbeta primers and 13 Jbeta primers. TCRdb's copy holds only in-frame clones and misses some; the assay was immunoSEQ multiplex PCR. The data contain about 36,000 clones, approximately 74% of them seen just once; the ten biggest clones take up about 6.5%. The material sequenced was PBMCs. Every receptor here comes from a man aged 25-40 years in good health and CMV-seronegative.

J is TRBJ2-6 and V is TRBV5-8; TRBD1 might be the D (6 bases). The CDR3 covers 15 residues. The V end lost 4 bases, the J end lost 2 bases, and 10 bases lay between the germline ends. Germline loops: CDR1 SGHTS, CDR2 YDEGEE. The CDR3, as DNA: TGTGCCAGCAGCCAGGGACACCCTGGGGCCAACGTCCTGACTTTC. Protein sequence: CASSQGHPGANVLTF. Variable domain in full (rest from reference TRBV5-8 and TRBJ2-6): EAGVTQSPTHLIKTRGQQATLRCSPISGHTSVYWYQQALGLGLQFLLWYDEGEERNRGNFPPRFSGRQFPNYSSELNVNALELEDSALYLCASSQGHPGANVLTFGAGSRLTVL.

This chain connects TRBV6-5 to TRBJ2-1, with a possible D match to TRBD2 (7 bases). The CDR3 is made up of 16 amino acids. CDR1 and CDR2 from the germline V gene are MNHEY and SVGAGI. Trimming took off 2 bases at V and 7 bases at J, with 18 bases between the two ends. The CDR3 DNA is TGTGCCAGCAGTTACACCCTGGCGGGGGCCCGAAATGAGCAGTTCTTC. It is translated as CASSYTLAGARNEQFF.

The chain links TRBV29-1 to TRBJ2-6; 9 positions agree with TRBD1. The CDR3 spans 16 residues. CDR1 and CDR2 from the germline V gene are SQVTM and ANQGSEA. Losses at the gene ends were 5 bases for V and 0 bases for J; bases not matched to a gene: 5. The DNA for the CDR3 is TGCAGCGTTATTGGGACAGGGTACTCTGGGGCCAACGTCCTGACTTTC. It codes for CSVIGTGYSGANVLTF.

The V and J genes are TRBV7-8 and TRBJ2-2, with TRBD1 matching over 11 bases. The germline V gene encodes CDR1 SGHVS and CDR2 FQNEAQ. With 1 base clipped from V and 7 bases from J, the junction kept 5 bases outside the gene matches. The CDR3 contains 16 residues. This chain's CDR3 is CASSLVGQGVVGELFF. CDR3 in DNA: TGTGCCAGCAGCTTAGTGGGACAGGGGGTCGTCGGGGAGCTGTTTTTT.

The rearrangement joins TRBV10-3 to TRBJ1-5, with D possibly TRBD1 on 6 matching bases. The germline V and J ends were trimmed by 0 bases and 4 bases, with 7 bases remaining between them. CDR3 length: 14 amino acids. Germline assignment: CDR1 ENHRY and CDR2 SYGVKD. The CDR3 sequence is CAISESTGNQPQHF. The DNA of the CDR3 is TGTGCCATCAGTGAGTCAACAGGGAATCAGCCCCAGCATTTT.

V is TRBV10-1 and J is TRBJ1-2, with D unresolved. Germline loops: CDR1 WNHNN, CDR2 SYGVQD (reference sequence). The CDR3 length is 13 residues. The V and J ends lost 0 bases and 8 bases respectively, with 10 bases between them. Here the CDR3 DNA reads TGCGCCAGCAGTGAGTCGGCAGTCCTGGGCTACACCTTC. It encodes CASSESAVLGYTF.

V and J are TRBV5-1 and TRBJ2-7; a possible D gene is TRBD1 (6 bases). Germline V gives CDR1 SGHRS, CDR2 YFSETQ. Trimming left V 4 bases short and J 3 bases short, with 17 bases between. This CDR3 has 15 residues. The CDR3 here is CASSLVDSQGYEQYF. CDR3 in DNA: TGCGCCAGCAGCCTAGTGGACAGCCAAGGCTACGAGCAGTACTTC.

The rearrangement uses TRBV7-9 and TRBJ2-1, with 10 bases aligning to TRBD2. CDR3 length: 15 amino acids. Trimming cost V 6 bases and J 3 bases; bases outside gene matches: 5. Germline loops: CDR1 SEHNR, CDR2 FQNEAQ (reference sequence). As DNA, the CDR3 is TGTGCCAGCAGTCAGACTAGCGGGTACTACAATGAGCAGTTCTTC. Translated: CASSQTSGYYNEQFF.

The V call is TRBV10-3, the J call TRBJ1-2; D unresolved. V lost 4 bases and J lost 1, with 10 bases in between. This CDR3 contains 14 residues. The germline CDR1 and CDR2 sequences are ENHRY and SYGVKD. The chain's CDR3 is CAISGNQVNYGYTF. CDR3 DNA: TGTGCCATCAGTGGAAACCAGGTTAACTATGGCTACACCTTC.

The chain couples TRBV5-6 to TRBJ1-5, with D tentatively TRBD1 (5 bases). V lost 6 bases and J lost 6, with 10 bases in between. This CDR3 comprises 12 residues. Germline V lookup: CDR1 SGHDT, CDR2 YYEEEE. CDR3 sequence (DNA): TGTGCCAGCACTCGGGGGAGTCAGCCCCAGCATTTT. Residues: CASTRGSQPQHF.

V is TRBV7-2 and J is TRBJ1-6, with 10 bases aligning to TRBD1. Losses at the gene ends were 1 base for V and 10 bases for J; bases not matched to a gene: 4. The germline V gene has CDR1 SGHTA and CDR2 FQGNSA. This CDR3 is built from 15 residues. The CDR3 nucleotides are TGTGCCAGCAGCTTAGTAGGGGACAGGGGATCACCCCTCCACTTT. This gives the protein CASSLVGDRGSPLHF.

The chain employs TRBV6-6 and TRBJ1-6; a possible D gene is TRBD1 (6 bases). Germline V gives CDR1 MNHNY, CDR2 SVGAGI (reference sequence). This CDR3 contains 15 residues. The V end was cut by 7 bases, the J end by 9 bases, with 19 bases between. The CDR3 protein is CASTPTGSMGSPLHF. CDR3 sequence (DNA): TGTGCCAGCACTCCCACAGGGTCGATGGGTTCACCCCTCCACTTT.

The chain uses TRBV5-1 and TRBJ2-7; D unresolved. V was shortened by 3 bases and J by 0 bases, with 10 bases between the two germline ends. The CDR3 totals 14 residues. Germline CDR1 SGHRS, CDR2 YFSETQ. This CDR3 is CASSSLAYSYEQYF. The CDR3 DNA is TGCGCCAGCAGCTCCTTGGCTTACTCCTACGAGCAGTACTTC.

This chain uses TRBV4-2 with TRBJ2-7; 8 nucleotides agree with TRBD2. This CDR3 contains 15 residues. With 0 bases clipped from V and 5 bases from J, the junction kept 6 bases outside the gene matches. Germline CDR1 LGHNA, CDR2 YNFKEQ. Here the CDR3 DNA reads TGTGCCAGCAGCCAAGATTTAAGCGGGAGTGACGAGCAGTACTTC. Translated, it gives CASSQDLSGSDEQYF.

The rearrangement links TRBV7-6 to TRBJ2-3, with 13 nucleotides matching TRBD2. Germline trimming cut 6 bases from V and 1 base from J; bases unmatched to any gene: 10. This CDR3 has 18 amino acids. The V gene's germline CDR1 is SGHVS and CDR2 FNYEAQ. The CDR3 region has the DNA TGTGCCAGCAGAAAAGGGCCCGGACTAGCGGGGGGCACAGATACGCAGTATTTT. This codes for CASRKGPGLAGGTDTQYF. The full variable domain, rest sourced from reference TRBV7-6 and TRBJ2-3, is GAGVSQSPRYKVTKRGQDVALRCDPISGHVSLYWYRQALGQGPEFLTYFNYEAQQDKSGLPNDRFSAERPEGSISTLTIQRTEQRDSAMYRCASRKGPGLAGGTDTQYFGPGTRLTVL.

The CDR3 is CASSWHLGTSGRNEQFF. CDR3 DNA sequence: TGTGCCAGCAGCTGGCACCTCGGGACTAGCGGTAGGAATGAGCAGTTCTTC. This sequence joins TRBV5-4 and TRBJ2-1; 11 bases are shared with TRBD2. V gave up 3 bases and J gave up 7 bases; unmatched junction bases: 12. The CDR3 is 17 residues long. Germline V gene sequence: CDR1 SGHNT, CDR2 YYREEE (reference sequence).

This clone was recorded only once. The rearrangement uses TRBV6-5 and TRBJ1-1, with D maybe TRBD1 (5 bases). Germline lookup yields CDR1 MNHEY and CDR2 SVGAGI. The CDR3 is 13 residues long. Trimming pared 6 bases from V and 1 base from J, leaving 9 bases between. In DNA, the CDR3 is TGTGCCAGCAGCACGACAGCGAACACTGAAGCTTTCTTT. Protein product: CASSTTANTEAFF.

This sequence joins TRBV6-5 and TRBJ1-1; D unclear. Trimming left V 2 bases short and J 1 base short, with 11 bases between. The CDR3 runs 15 residues. Germline CDR1 is MNHEY and CDR2 is SVGAGI. The DNA for the CDR3 is TGTGCCAGCAGTTACACCCCAACTGGGAACACTGAAGCTTTCTTT. This codes for CASSYTPTGNTEAFF.

V is TRBV4-1 and J is TRBJ2-2; 9 bases match TRBD2. This CDR3 contains 15 residues. Germline V gene data show CDR1 as MGHRA and CDR2 as YSYEKL. V gave up 0 bases and J gave up 8 bases; unmatched junction bases: 4. The CDR3 nucleotides are TGCGCCAGCAGCCAAGATAAGAGCGGGAGGGGGGAGCTGTTTTTT. Translation: CASSQDKSGRGELFF.

In this sample, this clone turned up a few times. The gene calls are TRBV5-6 and TRBJ2-6; the match to TRBD1 covers 7 bases. The V gene end was trimmed by 3 bases and the J gene end by 0 bases; junction bases not matched to a gene: 0. The V gene's germline CDR1 is SGHDT and CDR2 YYEEEE. The length of the CDR3 is 15 residues. CDR3 sequence: CASSYRGSGANVLTF. The CDR3 nucleotides are TGTGCCAGCAGCTACAGGGGCTCTGGGGCCAACGTCCTGACTTTC.

The chain couples TRBV4-2 to TRBJ2-3, with 11 bases lining up with TRBD1. The length of the CDR3 is 19 residues. Looked up from germline, CDR1 is LGHNA and CDR2 is YNFKEQ. J lost 5 bases, V lost 1 base, and 14 bases had no gene match. CDR3 sequence: CASSQGYGPGQGAIDTQYF. The CDR3 DNA reads as TGTGCCAGCAGCCAAGGATATGGGCCAGGACAGGGGGCCATAGATACGCAGTATTTT.

V and J are TRBV6-1 and TRBJ2-1, with D hard to call. From germline, CDR1 is MNHNS and CDR2 SASEGT. V lost 6 bases to trimming and J lost 8 bases, with 20 bases between them. This CDR3 has 15 residues. The CDR3 nucleotides read TGTGCCAGCAGCGACGCGGTTAGCCCCGGCTATGAGCAGTTCTTC. Translating gives CASSDAVSPGYEQFF.